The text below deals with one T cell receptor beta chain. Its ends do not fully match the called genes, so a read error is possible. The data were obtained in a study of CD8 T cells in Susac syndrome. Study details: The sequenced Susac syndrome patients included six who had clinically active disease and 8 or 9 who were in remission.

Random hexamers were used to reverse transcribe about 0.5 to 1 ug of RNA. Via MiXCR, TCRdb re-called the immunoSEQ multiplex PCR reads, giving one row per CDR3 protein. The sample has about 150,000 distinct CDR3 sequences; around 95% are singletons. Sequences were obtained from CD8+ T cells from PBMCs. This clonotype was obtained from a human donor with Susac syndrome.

The CDR3, as DNA: TGCGCCAGCACCCAATCTCCGGGAAGCAATCAGCCCCAGCATTTT. Protein sequence: CASTQSPGSNQPQHF. The rearrangement links TRBV4-1 to TRBJ1-5; D call uncertain. The CDR3 has 15 amino acids. CDR1 and CDR2 from the germline V gene are MGHRA and YSYEKL.